These T cell receptor beta chains were read from a single sample in a study of graft-versus-host responses after intestinal transplantation. What these receptors recognize is not known. Only in-frame clones appear in the TCRdb table, and some are missing; sequencing was by immunoSEQ multiplex PCR. The repertoire has about 130,000 clones, roughly nine tenths of them found once; the top ten carry around 0.15%. Sequencing used unstimulated CD4+ T cells sorted from spleen or lymph node cells, obtained before intestinal transplant. These receptors came from a human donor who received an intestinal transplant. CDR3s include the opening cysteine and the closing phenylalanine or tryptophan. D genes are given only for firm matches.

TRBV10-3 | - | 13 | CAISEASNTEAFF
TRBV7-9 | TRBD1 | 13 | CASSPGTDYGYTF
TRBV6-5 | - | 12 | CASSTPASPLHF
TRBV5-4 | - | 12 | CASSFMMNEQFF
TRBV4-1 | - | 13 | CASSQSGNTEAFF
TRBV7-9 | TRBD1 | 19 | CASSPRTGGFLSLDYGYTF
TRBV7-9 | TRBD1 | 16 | CASSLSGGFHGDTIYF
TRBV5-1 | - | 13 | CASSLGVQETQYF
TRBV27 | - | 13 | CASKRDGYEKLFF
TRBV6-5 | - | 13 | CASNGRLYYEQYF
TRBV14 | - | 14 | CASSGGAFTGELFF
TRBV4-1 | - | 15 | CASSQDGTSGDEQYF
TRBV7-6 | - | 14 | CASSLDLDQQTQYF
TRBV15 | - | 16 | CATSRERGGPGSPLHF
TRBV2 | TRBD1 | 14 | CASSLDRGGTEAFF
TRBV7-9 | - | 13 | CASGRDSQYGYTF
TRBV9 | TRBD1 | 12 | CASSGGSDKGYF
TRBV30 | - | 15 | CAWSLQGSVGNTIYF
TRBV4-1 | - | 15 | CASSQGERGFDGYTF
TRBV2 | - | 22 | CASSEARGAGAGQLRYNYGYTF
TRBV19 | TRBD1 | 14 | CASRTGEGLGEAFF
TRBV7-9 | TRBD1 | 17 | CASSPTPTGYSGNTIYF
TRBV11-2 | - | 13 | CASSLEVYNEQFF
TRBV5-4 | TRBD1 | 17 | CASNTGTGNFKRSGYTF
TRBV9 | - | 13 | CASSVGTADTQYF
TRBV6-1 | TRBD2 | 19 | CASSALILAGGRKTDTQYF
TRBV6-1 | TRBD1 | 14 | CANRDRGRISEAFF
TRBV6-5 | TRBD1 | 15 | CASSTSTGVGTEAFF
TRBV14 | TRBD1 | 15 | CASSFQTGRWETQYF
TRBV2 | - | 16 | CASRLIYTSSYNEQFF
TRBV7-9 | TRBD1 | 18 | CASNPLRLQGSYNSPLHF
TRBV10-3 | - | 11 | CAIGNGNTIYF
TRBV18 | - | 13 | CASSPAIQETQYF
TRBV4-2 | - | 17 | CASSRDPPTGFSEKLFF
TRBV25-1 | - | 14 | CARRVNTQGGEQFF
TRBV5-4 | TRBD1 | 14 | CASSSRQGDETQYF
TRBV7-9 | - | 16 | CASSFRSGPRGQGYTF
TRBV6-1 | - | 15 | CASSPLGDGANVLTF
TRBV11-2 | - | 13 | CASSLRAFYGYTF
TRBV20-1 | - | 11 | CSVGVNEKLFF
TRBV7-9 | TRBD1 | 15 | CASSLEGGPFYGYTF
TRBV7-3 | TRBD1 | 13 | CASSLTGFTPLHF
TRBV4-1 | - | 17 | CASSQDWAGDGSYEQYF
TRBV5-6 | TRBD1 | 15 | CASSLRTGGRNTIYF
TRBV7-2 | - | 15 | CASRVTGTNAGELFF
TRBV30 | - | 13 | CAGRDIKSGELFF
TRBV9 | - | 14 | CASSPFERGYGYTF
TRBV2 | - | 14 | CASSDGRTNEKLFF
TRBV11-2 | TRBD1 | 16 | CASSSTGAGYQETQYF
TRBV5-1 | TRBD2 | 15 | CASSLKVRGGNEQFF
TRBV25-1 | TRBD1 | 13 | CASITGTVYGYTF
TRBV5-5 | - | 17 | CASSLKVTGDTNTEAFF